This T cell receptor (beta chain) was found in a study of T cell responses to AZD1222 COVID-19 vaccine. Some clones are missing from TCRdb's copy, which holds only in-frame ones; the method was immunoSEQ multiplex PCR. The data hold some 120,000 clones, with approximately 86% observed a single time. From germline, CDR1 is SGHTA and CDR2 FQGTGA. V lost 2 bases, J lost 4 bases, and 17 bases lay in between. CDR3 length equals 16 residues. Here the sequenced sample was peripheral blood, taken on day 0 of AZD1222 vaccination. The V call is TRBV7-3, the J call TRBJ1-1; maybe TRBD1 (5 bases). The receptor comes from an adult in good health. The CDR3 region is CASSLSPGGRGTEAFF. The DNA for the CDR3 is TGTGCCAGCAGCTTATCCCCCGGGGGAAGGGGCACTGAAGCTTTCTTT.